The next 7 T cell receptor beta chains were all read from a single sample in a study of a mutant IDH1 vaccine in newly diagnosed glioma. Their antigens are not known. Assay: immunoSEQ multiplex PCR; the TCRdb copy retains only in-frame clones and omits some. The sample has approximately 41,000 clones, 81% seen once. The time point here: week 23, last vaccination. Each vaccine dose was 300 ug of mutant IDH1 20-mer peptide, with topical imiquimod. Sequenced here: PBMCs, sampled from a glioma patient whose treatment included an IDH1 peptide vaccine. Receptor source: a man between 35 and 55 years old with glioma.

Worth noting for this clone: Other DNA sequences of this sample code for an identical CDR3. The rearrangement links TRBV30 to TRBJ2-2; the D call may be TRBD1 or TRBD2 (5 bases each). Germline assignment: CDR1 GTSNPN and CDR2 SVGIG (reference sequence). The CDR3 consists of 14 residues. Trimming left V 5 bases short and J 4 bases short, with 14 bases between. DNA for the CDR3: TGTGCCTGGGGTCGGGACCCGGCCACCGGGGAGCTGTTTTTT. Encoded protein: CAWGRDPATGELFF.

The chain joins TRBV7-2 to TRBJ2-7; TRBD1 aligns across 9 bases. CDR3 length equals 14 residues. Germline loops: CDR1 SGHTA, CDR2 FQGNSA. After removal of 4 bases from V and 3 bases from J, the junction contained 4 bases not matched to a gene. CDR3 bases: TGTGCCAGCAGCTCGACAGGGGGGAACTACGAGCAGTACTTC. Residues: CASSSTGGNYEQYF.

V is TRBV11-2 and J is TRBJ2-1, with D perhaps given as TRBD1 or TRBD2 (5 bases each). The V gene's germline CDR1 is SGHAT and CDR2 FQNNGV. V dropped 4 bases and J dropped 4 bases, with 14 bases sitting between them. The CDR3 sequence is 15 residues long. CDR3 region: CASSSNRGPYNEQFF. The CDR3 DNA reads TGTGCCAGCAGCTCGAACCGGGGCCCATACAATGAGCAGTTCTTC.

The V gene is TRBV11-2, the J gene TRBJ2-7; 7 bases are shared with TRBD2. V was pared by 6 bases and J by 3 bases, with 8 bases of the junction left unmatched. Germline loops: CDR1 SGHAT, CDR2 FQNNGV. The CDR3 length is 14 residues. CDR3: CASSPSGNLYEQYF. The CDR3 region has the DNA TGTGCCAGCAGTCCTAGCGGAAACCTCTACGAGCAGTACTTC.

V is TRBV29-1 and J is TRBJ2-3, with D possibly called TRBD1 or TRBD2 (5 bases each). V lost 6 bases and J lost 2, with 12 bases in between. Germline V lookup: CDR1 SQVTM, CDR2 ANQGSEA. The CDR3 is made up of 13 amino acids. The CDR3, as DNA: TGCAGCGTCCCGGGACGGAACACAGATACGCAGTATTTT. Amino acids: CSVPGRNTDTQYF.

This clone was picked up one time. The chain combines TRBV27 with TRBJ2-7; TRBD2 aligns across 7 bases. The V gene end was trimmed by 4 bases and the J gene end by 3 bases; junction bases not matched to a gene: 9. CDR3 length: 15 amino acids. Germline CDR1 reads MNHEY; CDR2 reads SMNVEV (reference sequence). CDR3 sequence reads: CASSSLASGNYEQYF. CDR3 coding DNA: TGTGCCAGCAGTTCTCTGGCTAGCGGAAACTACGAGCAGTACTTC.

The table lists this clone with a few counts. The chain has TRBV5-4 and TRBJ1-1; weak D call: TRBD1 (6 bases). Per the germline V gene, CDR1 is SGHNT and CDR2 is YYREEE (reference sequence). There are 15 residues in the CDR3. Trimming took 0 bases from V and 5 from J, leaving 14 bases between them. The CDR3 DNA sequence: TGTGCCAGCAGCTTGGAGTTAGGGGGTGATACTGAAGCTTTCTTT. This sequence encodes CASSLELGGDTEAFF.